The clone carrying this T cell receptor (beta chain) was detected only once. Its antigen is unknown. The germline V gene has CDR1 MDHEN and CDR2 SYDVKM. Trimming left V 8 bases short and J 0 bases short, with 20 bases between. CDR3 size: 16 residues. Only in-frame clones appear in the TCRdb table, and some are missing; sequencing was by immunoSEQ multiplex PCR. The sample yields under 600,000 clones, approximately 97% seen once. The data were obtained in a study of shared clonotypes between healthy human individuals. Whole-study findings and limits: Rarefaction showed that sequencing of sorted subsets was incomplete (despite large depth).

The TCR comes from a woman aged 25 to 39 in good health. Sequencing was carried out using naive CD4+ T cells sorted from blood. Subset denoted: CD45RA+ positively selected. The chain recombines TRBV28 with TRBJ2-7, with D possibly matching TRBD2 (6 bases). The CDR3 region is CASSVGGAGGSYEQYF. The CDR3 coding sequence is TGTGCCAGCTCGGTGGGGGGAGCCGGAGGCTCCTACGAGCAGTACTTC.